The sample holds a few counts of the clone carrying this TCR beta chain. The CDR3 is 16 residues long. V dropped 1 base and J dropped 7; count of bases not matched to a gene: 6. Germline V gene data show CDR1 as SGHVS and CDR2 as FQNEAQ. The source of the sample is a study of OX40 agonist ivuxolimab in advanced cancers. Study overall: Administration of intravenous ivuxolimab to patients occurred every 2 weeks at 0.01 to 10 mg/kg. Enrolled patients in dose escalation had cancers that were hepatocellular carcinoma, melanoma, renal cell or head and neck cancer. The group had a mean age of around 64 years, ranged from about 20 to 80, and was 82.7% male.

Some clones are missing from TCRdb's copy, which holds only in-frame ones; the method was immunoSEQ multiplex PCR. The table lists over 25,000 clones, roughly 80% of them singletons. V and J are TRBV7-8 and TRBJ2-2; 10 bases are shared with TRBD2. This material consisted of CD4+ or CD8+ T cells sorted from blood, taken in a trial of the OX40 agonist ivuxolimab. This TCR came from an adult with an advanced solid tumor such as melanoma, head and neck, liver or kidney cancer. CDR3 region: CASSLELAGSIGELFF. The CDR3 DNA follows: TGTGCCAGCAGCTTAGAACTAGCGGGGTCTATCGGGGAGCTGTTTTTT.